The 9 T cell receptor beta chains below all came from one sample that was sequenced in a study of identical twins. Each CDR3 protein is one row after TCRdb ran MiXCR on the 5' RACE reads. Here the sample spans under 300,000 distinct CDR3 sequences, 6.5% being singletons. The same specimen was also included in a second study, on T cells expressing NK-cell markers.

The specimen sequenced was CD8+ T cells sorted from blood. The receptors shown here come from a woman aged 18-29 years in good health.

This clonotype was seen more than once but under ten times. The chain recombines TRBV25-1 with TRBJ1-1, with a tentative D call TRBD1 (5 bases). In germline, CDR1 is MGHDK, CDR2 SYGVNS. Trimming took 2 bases from V and 4 from J, leaving 14 bases between them. The CDR3 covers 15 residues. The CDR3 bases are TGTGCCAGCAGTGAAATCGAGCCAAGGGGCACTGAAGCTTTCTTT. As protein: CASSEIEPRGTEAFF.

In this sample, this clonotype turned up many times. This sequence joins TRBV11-2 and TRBJ2-1; 7 nucleotides match TRBD1. The length of the CDR3 is 15 residues. V dropped 1 base and J dropped 4; count of bases not matched to a gene: 4. Germline V gene sequence: CDR1 SGHAT, CDR2 FQNNGV. CDR3 coding DNA: TGTGCCAGCAGCTTAGGACAGGGAGTATACAATGAGCAGTTCTTC. Translating it yields CASSLGQGVYNEQFF.

The gene calls are TRBV30 and TRBJ2-1; D call uncertain. This CDR3 comprises 11 residues. CDR1 GTSNPN and CDR2 SVGIG come from the germline V gene (reference sequence). Trimming left V 2 bases short and J 6 bases short, with 5 bases between. The CDR3 sequence is CAWSHVNEQFF. Written as DNA, the CDR3 is TGTGCCTGGAGTCATGTCAATGAGCAGTTCTTC.

The V and J genes are TRBV20-1 and TRBJ2-7; TRBD2 aligns across 10 bases. CDR3 length equals 14 residues. Germline V lookup: CDR1 DFQATT, CDR2 SNEGSKA (reference sequence). V shed 0 bases and J 1 base; nucleotides not matched to a gene: 0. For the CDR3, the DNA is TGCAGTGCTAGAGAACTAGCGGGATCCTACGAGCAGTACTTC. Translating it yields CSARELAGSYEQYF.

In its sample, this clonotype was seen many times. The chain uses TRBV14 and TRBJ2-3; 8 nucleotides line up with TRBD1. The CDR3 is made up of 15 amino acids. V was clipped by 1 base and J by 3 bases; unmatched bases: 3. Germline V gene sequence: CDR1 SGHDN, CDR2 FVKESK. CDR3 region: CASSQGQGRTDTQYF. Written as DNA, the CDR3 is TGTGCCAGCAGCCAAGGACAGGGGAGAACAGATACGCAGTATTTT.

The V and J genes are TRBV7-9 and TRBJ2-7, with a tentative D call TRBD2 (5 bases). Germline CDR1 is SEHNR and CDR2 is FQNEAQ (reference sequence). This CDR3 comprises 15 residues. Trimming stripped 0 bases from V and 1 base from J, with 10 bases between. The DNA of the CDR3 is TGTGCCAGCAGCTTAGCATTTGGGAGTTCCTACGAGCAGTACTTC. This translates into CASSLAFGSSYEQYF. Drawing the rest from reference TRBV7-9 and TRBJ2-7, the complete variable domain is DTGVSQNPRHKITKRGQNVTFRCDPISEHNRLYWYRQTLGQGPEFLTYFQNEAQLEKSRLLSDRFSAERPKGSFSTLEIQRTEQGDSAMYLCASSLAFGSSYEQYFGPGTRLTVT.

Only a few counts were recorded for this clonotype. The CDR3 here is CASSLSFGLADNEQFF. DNA of the CDR3: TGTGCCAGCAGCTTAAGTTTCGGACTAGCAGACAATGAGCAGTTCTTC. V gene TRBV11-2 combines with J gene TRBJ2-1, with 8 bases aligning to TRBD2. Germline CDR1 is SGHAT and CDR2 is FQNNGV. After removal of 2 bases from V and 5 bases from J, the junction contained 8 bases not matched to a gene. The CDR3 is 16 amino acids. The full variable domain, in which reference TRBV11-2 and TRBJ2-1 provide the parts outside the CDR3, is EAGVAQSPRYKIIEKRQSVAFWCNPISGHATLYWYQQILGQGPKLLIQFQNNGVVDDSQLPKDRFSAERLKGVDSTLKIQPAKLEDSAVYLCASSLSFGLADNEQFFGPGTRLTVL.

In its sample, this clonotype was seen many times. The chain recombines TRBV7-9 with TRBJ2-2; no firm D call. Germline V lookup: CDR1 SEHNR, CDR2 FQNEAQ (reference sequence). V was clipped by 5 bases and J by 5 bases, with 12 bases between them. This CDR3 contains 14 residues. The CDR3 region has the DNA TGTGCCAGCAGCCCTCCCCAAATGACCGGGGAGCTGTTTTTT. It specifies CASSPPQMTGELFF.

This clonotype was counted many times. The chain links TRBV12-3 or TRBV12-4 to TRBJ2-7, with D perhaps assigned TRBD1 or TRBD2 (7 bases each). CDR3 length equals 14 residues. The V and J ends lost 3 bases and 6 bases respectively, with 15 bases between them. This CDR3 is CASSFQGGFGEQYF. The DNA for the CDR3 is TGTGCCAGCAGTTTCCAGGGGGGGTTTGGCGAGCAGTACTTC.